These 13 T cell receptor beta chains originate from one sample sequenced in a study of cytomegalovirus exposure and HLA in healthy donors. A multiplex PCR was run with 60 Vbeta primers and 13 Jbeta primers. Profiling relied on immunoSEQ multiplex PCR, and the TCRdb table lists in-frame clones only, not all of them. The sample records 150,000 to 250,000 clones, roughly 78% being singletons. Input material: PBMCs. The receptors originated from a woman in her twenties or thirties in good health and CMV-seropositive.

The chain is built from TRBV6-1 and TRBJ2-3; 9 bases align to TRBD2. Losses at the gene ends were 6 bases for V and 0 bases for J; bases not matched to a gene: 4. Germline V gene lookup returns CDR1 MNHNS and CDR2 SASEGT. The CDR3 contains 15 residues. CDR3 sequence: CASSLSGGSTDTQYF. CDR3 nucleotides: TGTGCCAGCAGCCTTAGCGGGGGAAGCACAGATACGCAGTATTTT.

V and J are TRBV5-6 and TRBJ2-3, with 9 nucleotides matching TRBD1. The J segment lost 1 base and the V segment lost 4 bases, leaving 7 bases of the junction unmatched. The CDR3 has 16 residues. Germline V gene lookup returns CDR1 SGHDT and CDR2 YYEEEE. The CDR3 nucleotides are TGTGCCAGCAGCCCCCAGGGACAGGGAGGCACAGATACGCAGTATTTT. It is translated as CASSPQGQGGTDTQYF.

The chain links TRBV5-1 to TRBJ1-5, with D tentatively TRBD1 (5 bases). Germline V gives CDR1 SGHRS, CDR2 YFSETQ. Trimming shortened V by 2 bases and J by 1 base, and 22 bases separated the two germline ends. The CDR3 is 19 amino acids. The CDR3 reads CASSLARQTHRESNQPQHF. CDR3 coding DNA: TGCGCCAGCAGCTTAGCTCGACAGACCCACCGGGAGAGCAATCAGCCCCAGCATTTT. The entire variable domain, with the rest obtained from reference TRBV5-1 and TRBJ1-5, is as follows: KAGVTQTPRYLIKTRGQQVTLSCSPISGHRSVSWYQQTPGQGLQFLFEYFSETQRNKGNFPGRFSGRQFSNSRSEMNVSTLELGDSALYLCASSLARQTHRESNQPQHFGDGTRLSIL.

This chain links TRBV6-5 with TRBJ2-2; TRBD1 matches at 8 bases. V trimming: 2 bases; J trimming: 5 bases; junction bases outside the gene matches: 4. The CDR3 covers 15 residues. The germline gives CDR1 MNHEY, CDR2 SVGAGI. CDR3 region: CASSYQGAGTGELFF. The CDR3 DNA reads TGTGCCAGCAGTTACCAGGGGGCCGGAACCGGGGAGCTGTTTTTT.

The J gene is TRBJ2-7, the V gene TRBV18, with 8 bases identical to TRBD1. CDR1 and CDR2 (germline): KGHSH, LQKENI. The V and J ends lost 4 bases and 12 bases, in that order; junction bases with no gene match: 11. This CDR3 has 13 amino acids. CDR3 in amino acids: CASSLSPQGDRYF. CDR3 in DNA: TGTGCCAGCTCACTCAGCCCACAGGGGGACAGGTACTTC.

The V call is TRBV5-5, the J call TRBJ2-7, with a possible D match to TRBD1 (6 bases). Germline V gene lookup returns CDR1 SGHKS and CDR2 YYEKEE (reference sequence). V gave up 4 bases and J gave up 1 base, with 12 bases separating them. The CDR3 totals 14 residues. CDR3 loop: CASSQQGGSYEQYF. CDR3 in DNA: TGTGCCAGCAGCCAACAGGGTGGGTCCTACGAGCAGTACTTC. Complete variable domain (other parts from reference TRBV5-5 and TRBJ2-7): DAGVTQSPTHLIKTRGQQVTLRCSPISGHKSVSWYQQVLGQGPQFIFQYYEKEERGRGNFPDRFSARQFPNYSSELNVNALLLGDSALYLCASSQQGGSYEQYFGPGTRLTVT.

This clone was recorded only once. The chain combines TRBV6-6 with TRBJ1-2; TRBD1 aligns across 7 bases. The germline V gene has CDR1 MNHNY and CDR2 SVGAGI (reference sequence). With 2 bases clipped from V and 3 bases from J, the junction kept 9 bases outside the gene matches. This CDR3 spans 16 amino acids. The CDR3 DNA follows: TGTGCCAGCAGTTACCCCGGGAGGGGGCTTGACTATGGCTACACCTTC. As protein: CASSYPGRGLDYGYTF.

J is TRBJ1-6 and V is TRBV4-3; D gene uncertain. V shed 4 bases and J shed 2 bases, with 6 bases lying between them. Germline CDR1 LGHNA, CDR2 YSLEER. The CDR3 runs 14 residues. The DNA for the CDR3 is TGCGCCAGCAGCCCCGGGGCCTATAATTCACCCCTCCACTTT. It codes for CASSPGAYNSPLHF.

The V and J genes are TRBV12-5 and TRBJ1-3; 11 bases align to TRBD1. The CDR3 consists of 18 residues. Germline trimming cut 0 bases from V and 3 bases from J; bases unmatched to any gene: 7. Per the germline V gene, CDR1 is LGHNT and CDR2 is FRNRAP. CDR3 sequence reads: CASGLVLGTGGFGNTIYF. Here the CDR3 DNA reads TGTGCTAGTGGTTTGGTACTAGGGACAGGGGGTTTTGGAAACACCATATATTTT.

The chain is built from TRBV20-1 and TRBJ1-1; perhaps TRBD1 as D (5 bases). Germline loops: CDR1 DFQATT, CDR2 SNEGSKA (reference sequence). The CDR3 is 11 amino acids. Deletions cut 5 bases from V and 4 bases from J, with 8 bases between. The DNA of the CDR3 is TGCAGTGCTCCAGACAGCACTGAAGCTTTCTTT. It yields the protein CSAPDSTEAFF.

The J gene is TRBJ1-5, the V gene TRBV5-1; maybe TRBD1 (6 bases). Trimming shortened V by 4 bases and J by 1 base, and 18 bases separated the two germline ends. CDR3 length: 17 residues. Per germline, CDR1 SGHRS and CDR2 YFSETQ. This CDR3 is CASSTGWGIGSNQPQHF. The DNA of the CDR3 is TGCGCCAGCAGCACAGGGTGGGGAATTGGGAGCAATCAGCCCCAGCATTTT. Full variable domain (missing parts from reference TRBV5-1 and TRBJ1-5): KAGVTQTPRYLIKTRGQQVTLSCSPISGHRSVSWYQQTPGQGLQFLFEYFSETQRNKGNFPGRFSGRQFSNSRSEMNVSTLELGDSALYLCASSTGWGIGSNQPQHFGDGTRLSIL.

The chain combines TRBV10-2 with TRBJ1-1, with 9 bases matching TRBD1. The CDR3 contains 13 residues. Germline-derived CDR1 and CDR2 are WSHSY and SAAADI. Trimming cost V 4 bases and J 6 bases; bases outside gene matches: 3. The CDR3 protein is CASSANRGPEAFF. The DNA of the CDR3 is TGCGCCAGCAGTGCAAACAGGGGGCCTGAAGCTTTCTTT.

The gene calls are TRBV30 and TRBJ2-3; 9 bases are shared with TRBD1. V lost 5 bases to trimming and J lost 0 bases; unmatched junction nucleotides: 6. Looked up from germline, CDR1 is GTSNPN and CDR2 is SVGIG (reference sequence). CDR3 length equals 15 residues. In nucleotides, the CDR3 is TGTGCCTGGGCCGGGGGACAGGGAAGCACAGATACGCAGTATTTT. This translates into CAWAGGQGSTDTQYF.